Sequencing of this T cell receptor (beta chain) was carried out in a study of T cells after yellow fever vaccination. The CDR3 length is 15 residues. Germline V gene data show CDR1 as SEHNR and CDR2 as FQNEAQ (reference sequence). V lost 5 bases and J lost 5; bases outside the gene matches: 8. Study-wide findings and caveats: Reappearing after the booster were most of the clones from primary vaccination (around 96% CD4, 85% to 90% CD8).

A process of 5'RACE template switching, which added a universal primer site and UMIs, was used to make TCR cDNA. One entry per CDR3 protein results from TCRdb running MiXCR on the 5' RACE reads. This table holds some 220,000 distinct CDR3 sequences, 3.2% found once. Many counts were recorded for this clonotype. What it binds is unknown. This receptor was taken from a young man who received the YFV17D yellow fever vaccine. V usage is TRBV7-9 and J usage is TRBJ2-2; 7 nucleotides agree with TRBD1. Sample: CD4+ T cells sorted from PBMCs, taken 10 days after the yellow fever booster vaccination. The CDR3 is CASSRQGVRTGELFF. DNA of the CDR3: TGTGCCAGCAGCCGACAGGGTGTTAGAACCGGGGAGCTGTTTTTT.